Below, 3 T cell receptor beta chains from the same sample are listed, as sequenced in a study of response to subunit inactivated influenza vaccine (dated by TCRdb to the late 2010s). Library method: RT-PCR. Sequencer: Illumina HiSeq 2500. Through fastp at Q25 and MiXCR, TCRdb rebuilt clones from the public reads, retaining in-frame beta chains. Each entry merges the rows of one CDR3 protein and shows their most common DNA and genes. The sample yields 450,000 to 600,000 distinct CDR3 sequences; approximately 7.6% were counted once. Roughly 13% of the sample is taken by the ten largest. The starting material was PBMCs from blood, obtained less than 25 months after vaccination. The receptors here all came from a man between 50 and 69 years old who received an inactivated influenza vaccine. Donor details come from another sample of the same person, matched by shared clones.

The gene calls are TRBV27 and TRBJ1-1; D is unresolved. Germline V CDR1 and CDR2: MNHEY, SMNVEV (reference sequence). The CDR3 totals 18 residues. V lost 1 base to trimming and J lost 1 base, with 19 bases between them. This CDR3 reads CASSLYGSYFTENTEAFF. For the CDR3, the DNA is TGTGCCAGCAGTTTATATGGTTCGTATTTCACAGAGAACACTGAAGCTTTCTTT.

The CDR3 loop is CASSQVGEGTEAFF. DNA for the CDR3: TGCGCCAGCAGCCAAGTGGGGGAAGGCACTGAAGCTTTCTTT. The genes are TRBV4-1 and TRBJ1-1, with a weak D call TRBD1 (5 bases). The ends were cut back, 1 base at V and 4 bases at J, with 10 bases in the middle. Germline CDR1 and CDR2: MGHRA and YSYEKL. The CDR3 runs 14 residues.

This clonotype has only a few counts. The chain couples TRBV6-1 to TRBJ2-1; D possibly matches TRBD1 or TRBD2 (5 bases each). CDR1 is MNHNS and CDR2 is SASEGT in the germline V gene. CDR3 size: 16 residues. V lost 5 bases, J lost 3 bases, and 17 bases lay in between. CDR3: CASSLTGPESYNEQFF. DNA for the CDR3: TGTGCCAGCAGTCTCACGGGACCCGAGAGCTACAATGAGCAGTTCTTC.